The T cell receptor beta chain under discussion was sequenced for a study of blood T cell repertoires in COVID-19 (dated by TCRdb to between 2020 and 2021). The study in broad terms: The collaborator samples originated in the United States, Italy and Spain and spanned the acute and convalescent phases of COVID-19. The prospective study material was composed of cDNA or gDNA derived from T cells, B-cell-depleted T cells, or PBMCs. Subjects who had been exposed to COVID-19, were actively infected with it, or had recovered from it provided the deeply sampled blood TCRbeta repertoires that made up the dataset. The repertoires were released in a freely available public database meant as a resource for research on the immune response to SARS-CoV-2. The samples were drawn from the first 160 participants of the ongoing ImmuneRACE study and from over 950 subjects provided by 6 global collaborators. A de-identified subject ID, COVID-19 status, age in years and sex were almost always included in the sample metadata. Where HLA class I and class II types were available, the types were taken from metadata supplied by the sample provider, not from assay-based typing.

From the cysteine through the phenylalanine, the CDR3 covers 15 amino acids. Only the CDR3 region is kept as DNA, spanning 45 bases read in frame from base 1. V is trimmed back by 2 bases and J by 3 bases, and the junction contains 3 bases that no gene match accounts for. Via the germline V gene (reference sequence), CDR1 is SGHNT and CDR2 YYREEE. To note about this clone: The clone's antigen remains unknown. No qualities accompany the bases; no much larger clone lies one base away.

Study-level results and caveats: How much clinical and demographic metadata was included differed by source and by participant, and the metadata was provided uncurated.

The immunoSEQ Assay, a bias-controlled multiplex PCR, was used to amplify TCRbeta CDR3 regions from genomic DNA. The study's processing was this. The number of nucleated cells in each sample was estimated by amplification of reference gene primers within the assay. To quantify the absolute abundance of each unique TCRbeta CDR3 rearrangement, sequence reads were collapsed and filtered. For each sample, productive Simpson clonality was calculated as the square root of Simpson's diversity index across productive rearrangements. TCRdb re-hosts the immuneACCESS table, in-frame sequences only. Its copies lack some clones; in the studies checked, an unresolved V gene accounts for under half of them, and the cause for the rest is not known. V, J and clone size are those of that table, while D and trimming were read from the DNA. The sample profile shows roughly 410,000 clones; about 87% of them were found once. The ten biggest clones cover over 2% of the sample.

In Seattle, one collaborating source enrolled patients while the infection was active and tracked those patients longitudinally over the course of disease. Whole blood was collected in K2EDTA tubes by collaborating institutions according to the institutions' own protocols. Collaborator samples were shipped for TCRbeta analysis as frozen whole blood, isolated PBMCs, or DNA extracted from either sample type. This receptor was obtained from an older woman with COVID-19, enrolled during active disease. Sequencing input: peripheral blood. The chain was built from TRBV5-4 and TRBJ2-3; the junction holds 10 bases that match TRBD2. At the DNA level, the sequence is TGTGCCAGCAGCTTAAGCGGGGGGGTAACAGATACGCAGTATTTT. Its amino acids are CASSLSGGVTDTQYF.